The following is a T cell receptor (beta chain) sequence with its context. The antigen remains unidentified. The junction differs from germline at one of its ends, possibly a read error. This specimen belongs to a study of cytomegalovirus exposure and HLA in healthy donors. General observations from the study: Testing in vitro showed three CMV-associated chains specific for CMV antigens. Most observed TCR sequences were rare, whereas some public TCRs were detected in many donors.

PCR used 60 Vbeta primers and 13 Jbeta primers. Data came from immunoSEQ multiplex PCR; TCRdb stores just in-frame clones and leaves some out. The sample has about 190,000 clones, 87% seen once. This CDR3 has 15 amino acids. Per germline, CDR1 SEHNR and CDR2 FQNEAQ (reference sequence). Sequenced input: PBMCs. The chain recombines TRBV7-9 with TRBJ2-7; 8 bases are a match to TRBD1. The source of this sequence is a boy aged 2 to 10 in good health and CMV-seronegative. The CDR3 region has the DNA TGTTCCAGCAGCCCCGGGACAGGTAGTAATTACGAGCAGTACTTC. Translated, it gives CSSSPGTGSNYEQYF.